These 19 T cell receptor beta chains came from one sample sequenced in a study of T cell changes during pregnancy in multiple sclerosis. The protocol was immunoSEQ multiplex PCR, while the TCRdb copy is restricted to in-frame clones and leaves out a portion. The data hold around 17,000 clones, with around 97% observed a single time. The specimen comprised peripheral blood, sampled in the third trimester of pregnancy. The receptor set was obtained from a female donor with multiple sclerosis, enrolled in a pregnancy study.

This clone was seen once. The CDR3 here is CASMTTSGSNEQFF. CDR3 coding DNA: TGTGCCAGCATGACGACTAGCGGGAGCAATGAGCAGTTCTTC. V is TRBV6-1 and J is TRBJ2-1; TRBD2 aligns across 12 bases. J lost 6 bases, V lost 7 bases, and 4 bases had no gene match. The germline gives CDR1 MNHNS, CDR2 SASEGT. CDR3 size: 14 residues.

The CDR3 nucleotides are TGTGCCAGCAGAAACACTACAACTAATGAAAAACTGTTTTTT. It translates to CASRNTTTNEKLFF. V usage is TRBV7-9 and J usage is TRBJ1-4; D ambiguous. The V gene lost 6 bases and the J gene lost 0 bases, with 8 bases spanning the gap. Germline lookup yields CDR1 SEHNR and CDR2 FQNEAQ (reference sequence). This CDR3 spans 14 amino acids.

The chain combines TRBV7-9 with TRBJ2-5; D gene uncertain. Trimming shortened V by 7 bases and J by 5 bases, and 17 bases separated the two germline ends. Germline-derived CDR1 and CDR2 are SEHNR and FQNEAQ (reference sequence). The CDR3 has 14 amino acids. Here the CDR3 DNA reads TGTGCCAGCACCTATTCGGCACCGCGGGAGACCCAGTACTTC. It translates to CASTYSAPRETQYF.

The V and J genes are TRBV5-1 and TRBJ2-3, with D possibly being TRBD1 (7 bases). Trimming stripped 4 bases from V and 0 bases from J, with 12 bases between. Germline CDR1 reads SGHRS; CDR2 reads YFSETQ. The CDR3 spans 15 residues. CDR3 protein: CASSKTGTSTDTQYF. As DNA, the CDR3 is TGCGCCAGCAGCAAGACAGGGACTAGCACAGATACGCAGTATTTT.

This chain joins TRBV10-3 and TRBJ1-1; D perhaps matches TRBD1 (6 bases). This CDR3 has 12 amino acids. Germline V gene data show CDR1 as ENHRY and CDR2 as SYGVKD. The germline V and J ends were trimmed by 10 bases and 1 base, with 10 bases remaining between them. In nucleotides, the CDR3 is TGTGCCACTGAGACAGGGAACACTGAAGCTTTCTTT. Translation gives CATETGNTEAFF.

The chain employs TRBV4-1 and TRBJ1-1, with 7 positions matching TRBD1. V lost 4 bases, J lost 1 base, and 6 bases stayed unmatched. Germline CDR1 MGHRA, CDR2 YSYEKL. The CDR3 sequence is 15 residues long. DNA of the CDR3: TGCGCCAGCAGCCGCGACAGGGATCGGAACACTGAAGCTTTCTTT. Protein sequence: CASSRDRDRNTEAFF.

V usage is TRBV6-1 and J usage is TRBJ1-5; 10 nucleotides line up with TRBD1. The CDR3 length is 15 residues. With V trimmed by 4 bases and J by 7 bases, 7 bases remained unmatched. Per germline, CDR1 MNHNS and CDR2 SASEGT. CDR3 nucleotides: TGTGCCAGCAGTGTATCCGGGACAGGGGCGCAGCCCCAGCATTTT. Encoded protein: CASSVSGTGAQPQHF.

This sequence joins TRBV7-9 and TRBJ1-4; TRBD1 aligns across 12 bases. This CDR3 is 14 amino acids long. V shed 6 bases and J 8 bases; nucleotides not matched to a gene: 4. The germline CDR1 and CDR2 sequences are SEHNR and FQNEAQ (reference sequence). The CDR3 loop reads CASSPGTGGEKLFF. CDR3 sequence (DNA): TGTGCCAGCAGTCCCGGGACAGGGGGCGAAAAACTGTTTTTT.

The chain is built from TRBV28 and TRBJ2-7, with D possibly being TRBD1 (6 bases). Germline CDR1 reads MDHEN; CDR2 reads SYDVKM. V dropped 6 bases and J dropped 2 bases, with 23 bases sitting between them. The CDR3 covers 17 residues. CDR3 residues: CASRSLSKGHLTYEQYF. CDR3 bases: TGTGCCAGCAGGTCCCTGAGTAAGGGACATCTAACCTACGAGCAGTACTTC.

The chain employs TRBV15 and TRBJ1-5; 8 bases map to TRBD1. The length of the CDR3 is 14 residues. CDR1 is LNHNV and CDR2 is YYDKDF in the germline V gene (reference sequence). The J segment lost 7 bases and the V segment lost 3 bases, leaving 5 bases of the junction unmatched. The CDR3 loop is CATSRDRVNQPQHF. The CDR3 DNA sequence: TGTGCCACCAGCAGGGACAGGGTGAACCAGCCCCAGCATTTT.

This clone occurred once. This chain links TRBV4-1 with TRBJ1-2, with D maybe TRBD1 (5 bases). V was clipped by 2 bases and J by 2 bases, with 9 bases between them. Germline CDR1 and CDR2: MGHRA and YSYEKL. The CDR3 is made up of 14 amino acids. The CDR3 protein is CASSQRAGNYGYTF. DNA of the CDR3: TGCGCCAGCAGCCAAAGGGCAGGGAACTATGGCTACACCTTC.

V and J are TRBV27 and TRBJ2-5; a weak D match, TRBD2 (5 bases). Looked up from germline, CDR1 is MNHEY and CDR2 is SMNVEV (reference sequence). The V and J ends lost 2 bases and 3 bases respectively, with 7 bases between them. This CDR3 spans 13 amino acids. The CDR3 bases are TGTGCCAGCAGTTTAGACGGGGAAGAGACCCAGTACTTC. This encodes CASSLDGEETQYF.

This clone was recorded once. The chain combines TRBV2 with TRBJ1-5; TRBD1 agrees at 9 bases. The germline CDR1 and CDR2 sequences are SNHLY and FYNNEI. The CDR3 is 16 amino acids. V lost 1 base to trimming and J lost 6 bases; unmatched junction nucleotides: 7. Written as DNA, the CDR3 is TGTGCCAGCAGTGAAGTCAGACAGGGGGGAGGTCAGCCCCAGCATTTT. This gives the protein CASSEVRQGGGQPQHF.

V and J are TRBV2 and TRBJ1-5, with D perhaps matching TRBD1 (6 bases). The CDR3 is made up of 15 amino acids. Germline-derived CDR1 and CDR2 are SNHLY and FYNNEI. Trimming took 5 bases from V and 3 from J, leaving 14 bases between them. The chain's CDR3 is CASSLETGLNQPQHF. In nucleotides, the CDR3 is TGTGCCAGCAGTTTAGAGACAGGACTCAATCAGCCCCAGCATTTT.

This chain links TRBV4-2 with TRBJ2-7; D not resolved. Germline assignment: CDR1 LGHNA and CDR2 YNFKEQ. Trimming removed 4 bases at V and 0 bases at J, with 7 bases between. The CDR3 is 13 amino acids. The CDR3 loop reads CASSRDISYEQYF. The CDR3 coding sequence is TGTGCCAGCAGCCGTGACATCTCCTACGAGCAGTACTTC.

This clone was observed once. The rearrangement uses TRBV6-5 and TRBJ2-4; tentatively, D is TRBD2 (6 bases). Per germline, CDR1 MNHEY and CDR2 SVGAGI. The V end was cut by 7 bases, the J end by 1 base, with 14 bases between. CDR3 length: 15 residues. The CDR3 DNA sequence: TGTGCCAGCAAAAGTCCCGGAGGGGCCAAAAACATTCAGTACTTC. The encoded protein is CASKSPGGAKNIQYF.

The count of this clone is one. The rearrangement uses TRBV10-3 and TRBJ1-2; tentatively, D is TRBD1 (6 bases). CDR3 length: 15 amino acids. Germline-derived CDR1 and CDR2 are ENHRY and SYGVKD. Deletions cut 3 bases from V and 1 base from J, with 12 bases between. The CDR3 DNA is TGTGCCATCAGTGATGGGGAAGGGGGTAACTATGGCTACACCTTC. Translated: CAISDGEGGNYGYTF.

This chain joins TRBV7-2 and TRBJ2-1; 8 bases line up with TRBD1. Germline V gives CDR1 SGHTA, CDR2 FQGNSA. The junction had 9 bases not matched to a gene; V was cut back by 1 base and J by 4 bases. This CDR3 contains 17 residues. CDR3 nucleotides: TGTGCCAGCAGCTTAGGTAGAGGGACAGGACTATACAATGAGCAGTTCTTC. The encoded protein is CASSLGRGTGLYNEQFF.

The chain links TRBV15 to TRBJ2-5; 7 bases map to TRBD2. The germline CDR1 and CDR2 sequences are LNHNV and YYDKDF (reference sequence). The CDR3 is 17 amino acids. The ends lost 5 bases at V and 4 bases at J; junction bases unmatched: 16. The CDR3 sequence: CATSGLGNGGLRETQYF. The CDR3 DNA reads TGTGCCACCAGCGGGTTAGGGAACGGGGGGTTGAGAGAGACCCAGTACTTC. Complete variable domain (other parts from reference TRBV15 and TRBJ2-5): DAMVIQNPRYQVTQFGKPVTLSCSQTLNHNVMYWYQQKSSQAPKLLFHYYDKDFNNEADTPDNFQSRRPNTSFCFLDIRSPGLGDTAMYLCATSGLGNGGLRETQYFGPGTRLLVL.